These T cell receptor beta chains were read from a single sample in a study of T cells in Graves' hyperthyroidism and ophthalmopathy. One entry per CDR3 protein, called by TCRdb with MiXCR from the multiplex PCR reads. Here the sample spans about 59,000 distinct CDR3 sequences, approximately 50% being singletons. Sequenced sample: blood. The receptors were gathered from a woman aged 55-70 years with Graves' ophthalmopathy. Both conserved end residues are trimmed from each CDR3. Expanded clones get a size class; other rows say once, few or many, or leave the size out.

j_gene,abundance,v_gene,len,CDR3aa
TRBJ1-1,many,TRBV15,16,ATSRDSAVEGLDTEAF
TRBJ1-6,NA,TRBV20-1,11,SDRADDNSPLH
TRBJ1-2,NA,TRBV5-1,13,ASSRGQGLSYGYT
TRBJ2-3,NA,TRBV11-1,12,ASSLEGGGETRY
TRBJ1-4,NA,TRBV20-1,12,STRAGGTNEKLF
TRBJ1-3,many,TRBV9,13,ASSGGMISGNTIY
TRBJ2-5,many,TRBV12-3/TRBV12-4,12,ASSLETRWETQY
TRBJ1-5,NA,TRBV6-4,14,ASSDSGTDRNQPQH
TRBJ2-7,many,TRBV7-6,11,ASSVRGAYEQY
TRBJ2-6,NA,TRBV20-1,11,SASRDRANVLT
TRBJ2-5,many,TRBV3-1,13,ASSQEGWGRGTQY
TRBJ2-5,many,TRBV12-3/TRBV12-4,10,ASSRGRETQY
TRBJ1-2,NA,TRBV6-2/TRBV6-3,13,ASSYVSGGLDGYT
TRBJ2-7,NA,TRBV9,13,ASSISGLTGNEQY
TRBJ1-2,NA,TRBV29-1,12,SVSDRIANYGYT
TRBJ2-2,NA,TRBV4-1,13,ASSFRDRVDEELL
TRBJ2-1,NA,TRBV7-9,12,ASSLGGALAKQF
TRBJ2-7,NA,TRBV29-1,12,SVGETSGTYGQY
TRBJ2-5,NA,TRBV7-8,16,ASSLVLAESTPRETQY
TRBJ2-7,many,TRBV6-6,13,ASSPRLAGDYEQY
TRBJ2-7,medium-sized,TRBV15,11,ATSRERGHEQY
TRBJ1-6,many,TRBV7-9,15,ASSLVRQQTYNSPLH
TRBJ2-3,NA,TRBV7-2,12,ASSFMSSTDTQY
TRBJ1-5,NA,TRBV20-1,13,SAQSGTGINQPQH
TRBJ2-7,once,TRBV2,15,ASRRQGGASGICEQY
TRBJ2-5,NA,TRBV2,8,ASSLGIQY
TRBJ2-2,once,TRBV14,13,ASSQDRGGVGELF
TRBJ2-2,NA,TRBV29-1,12,SAELGTSERELF
TRBJ2-5,NA,TRBV2,11,ASSKRYRWTQY
TRBJ2-5,NA,TRBV14,16,ASSQGAWRYRSRETQY
TRBJ1-3,NA,TRBV20-1,10,SALGQGNTIY
TRBJ2-3,NA,TRBV7-2,16,ASSSGLAGGLSTDTQY
TRBJ2-3,many,TRBV28,14,ASTPLQGAGPDTQY
TRBJ2-6,NA,TRBV5-1,15,ASSTKTGTSGANVLT